The 25 T cell receptor beta chains in this list originate from one sample, sequenced in a study of beta chain features in type 1 diabetes. General study findings and limits: Type 1 diabetes patients had moderately but significantly shorter TCRB CDR3s in all four CD4+ subsets.

The authors reverse transcribed all of the isolated RNA, so sequencing captured expressed TCRB transcripts. Repertoires were generated with immunoSEQ multiplex PCR, while TCRdb's copy carries only in-frame clones and drops some. The data hold about 130,000 clones, with 9% observed a single time. These TCRs' antigens remain unknown. Material: central memory CD4+ T cells from blood. The source of these receptors is a man aged 25-45 years with type 1 diabetes.

In its sample, this clone was seen a few times. The chain combines TRBV4-1 with TRBJ2-5; D possibly corresponds to TRBD2 (5 bases). CDR3 length equals 14 residues. V lost 6 bases to trimming and J lost 5 bases, with 16 bases between them. CDR1 MGHRA and CDR2 YSYEKL come from the germline V gene. Written as DNA, the CDR3 is TGCGCCAGCAGTCAGCTAGCTAACGTGGAGACCCAGTACTTC. As protein: CASSQLANVETQYF.

In its sample, this clone was seen once. The rearrangement joins TRBV27 to TRBJ2-2; the D gene is possibly TRBD1 (6 bases). Trimming cost V 3 bases and J 7 bases, with 24 bases left between them. CDR1 and CDR2 from the germline V gene are MNHEY and SMNVEV (reference sequence). The CDR3 contains 18 residues. CDR3 region: CASSFTGQGWGRGGELFF. CDR3 DNA: TGTGCCAGCAGTTTCACAGGGCAGGGCTGGGGCCGGGGCGGGGAGCTGTTTTTT.

This clone appeared many times. The rearrangement joins TRBV14 to TRBJ2-1, with D tentatively TRBD2 (5 bases). V lost 4 bases, J lost 8 bases, and 15 bases lay in between. The CDR3 extends over 14 amino acids. Per germline, CDR1 SGHDN and CDR2 FVKESK. CDR3 amino acids: CASSLGDELDEQFF. CDR3 DNA sequence: TGTGCCAGCAGCCTCGGGGATGAACTGGATGAGCAGTTCTTC.

In this sample, this clone turned up many times. CDR3 region: CASTGTGETQYF. CDR3 DNA: TGTGCCAGCACCGGGACAGGAGAGACCCAGTACTTC. The chain carries TRBV2 and TRBJ2-5; TRBD1 matches 8 bases. After removal of 7 bases from V and 4 bases from J, the junction contained 2 bases not matched to a gene. This CDR3 is built from 12 residues. Germline CDR1 is SNHLY and CDR2 is FYNNEI.

This clone has just a few counts. This sequence joins TRBV29-1 and TRBJ2-7, with 7 bases identical to TRBD2. This CDR3 region has 10 residues. Germline values: CDR1 SQVTM, CDR2 ANQGSEA. J lost 6 bases, V lost 7 bases, and 3 bases had no gene match. The CDR3 sequence: CSAGGPEQYF. CDR3 nucleotides: TGCAGCGCGGGGGGACCCGAGCAGTACTTC.

This clone was seen a few times. V is TRBV10-3 and J is TRBJ1-1; no firm D call. CDR3 length equals 12 residues. CDR1 ENHRY and CDR2 SYGVKD come from the germline V gene. V lost 3 bases and J lost 11, with 13 bases in between. The CDR3 DNA follows: TGTGCCATCAGTGATTGGGAGGTAGCGGCTTTCTTT. This encodes CAISDWEVAAFF.

The chain carries TRBV27 and TRBJ1-2; a weak D match, TRBD1 (6 bases). Germline-derived CDR1 and CDR2 are MNHEY and SMNVEV (reference sequence). Deletions cut 5 bases from V and 6 bases from J, with 13 bases between. The CDR3 length is 13 residues. The CDR3 sequence is CASSRDRFDGYTF. CDR3 in DNA: TGTGCCAGCAGTCGAGACAGGTTTGATGGCTACACCTTC.

This clone came up a few times. This rearrangement joins TRBV28 to TRBJ2-3; D gene ambiguous. Germline V CDR1 and CDR2: MDHEN, SYDVKM. This CDR3 region has 12 residues. Trimming stripped 8 bases from V and 4 bases from J, with 10 bases between. DNA of the CDR3: TGTGCCAGCGCCCTCCAGGCAGATACGCAGTATTTT. The encoded protein is CASALQADTQYF.

This chain links TRBV25-1 with TRBJ2-2; TRBD2 agrees at 10 bases. This CDR3 has 16 amino acids. Losses at the gene ends were 3 bases for V and 0 bases for J; bases not matched to a gene: 1. CDR1 and CDR2 (germline): MGHDK, SYGVNS. CDR3 bases: TGTGCCAGCAGTGAGCTAGCGGGGGCGAACACCGGGGAGCTGTTTTTT. The encoded protein is CASSELAGANTGELFF.

The V and J genes are TRBV27 and TRBJ2-3; 8 nucleotides line up with TRBD1. J lost 5 bases, V lost 2 bases, and 9 bases had no gene match. CDR1 MNHEY and CDR2 SMNVEV come from the germline V gene (reference sequence). The CDR3 length is 16 residues. CDR3 sequence: CASSLTPTGGGDTQYF. As DNA, the CDR3 is TGTGCCAGCAGTTTAACCCCTACAGGGGGTGGAGATACGCAGTATTTT.

This clone turned up a few times. The V call is TRBV20-1, the J call TRBJ1-2, with 7 bases identical to TRBD1. CDR1 and CDR2 from the germline V gene are DFQATT and SNEGSKA (reference sequence). The junction had 10 bases not matched to a gene; V was cut back by 7 bases and J by 11 bases. This CDR3 spans 11 amino acids. CDR3 bases: TGCAGTGGATCGACAGGGAAGAAGTACACCTTC. This gives the protein CSGSTGKKYTF.

V is TRBV27 and J is TRBJ1-6; D is ambiguous. Trimming cost V 6 bases and J 10 bases, with 13 bases left between them. Germline V gene sequence: CDR1 MNHEY, CDR2 SMNVEV (reference sequence). This CDR3 has 13 residues. This CDR3 is CASRQQEGSPLHF. The CDR3 DNA is TGTGCCAGCAGGCAGCAGGAGGGATCACCCCTCCACTTT.

In its sample, this clone was seen a few times. The CDR3 DNA sequence: TGTGCCAGCAGTTTAAAGAGGGCGGGTGGCTACACCTTC. Protein sequence: CASSLKRAGGYTF. V and J are TRBV28 and TRBJ1-2; D gene ambiguous. From germline, CDR1 is MDHEN and CDR2 SYDVKM. CDR3 length: 13 residues. The germline V and J ends were trimmed by 2 bases and 7 bases, with 11 bases remaining between them.

The V gene is TRBV6-5, the J gene TRBJ1-1; D call uncertain. This CDR3 is built from 13 residues. Germline assignment: CDR1 MNHEY and CDR2 SVGAGI. V shed 5 bases and J shed 12 bases, with 19 bases lying between them. The CDR3 DNA is TGTGCCAGCAGTGAAGCGTCCCGGGGAACGACTTTCTTT. Its translation is CASSEASRGTTFF.

In this sample, this clone turned up a few times. The J gene is TRBJ2-3, the V gene TRBV11-2, with D hard to call. This CDR3 comprises 14 residues. Germline assignment: CDR1 SGHAT and CDR2 FQNNGV. V was shortened by 5 bases and J by 4 bases, with 13 bases between the two germline ends. DNA of the CDR3: TGTGCCAGCAGCCCATATAGCAACGCAGATACGCAGTATTTT. This translates into CASSPYSNADTQYF.

CDR3: CASMRRSGGADTQYF. CDR3 sequence (DNA): TGTGCCAGCATGAGACGAAGCGGGGGGGCAGATACGCAGTATTTT. The J gene is TRBJ2-3, the V gene TRBV2, with TRBD2 matching over 10 bases. The germline V gene encodes CDR1 SNHLY and CDR2 FYNNEI. The CDR3 spans 15 residues. Losses at the gene ends were 7 bases for V and 4 bases for J; bases not matched to a gene: 8.

This clone was detected a few times. CDR3 loop: CASKAGGPGETQYF. The DNA for the CDR3 is TGTGCCAGTAAAGCGGGGGGGCCTGGGGAGACCCAGTACTTC. The J gene is TRBJ2-5, the V gene TRBV28; 10 nucleotides match TRBD2. The CDR3 is 14 amino acids. From germline, CDR1 is MDHEN and CDR2 SYDVKM. Trimming at V came to 9 bases and at J to 5 bases, leaving 9 bases not matched to a gene.

As concerns this clone: Distinct nucleotide sequences in the sample also encode this CDR3. The chain has TRBV5-1 and TRBJ2-7, with no clear D. This CDR3 comprises 14 residues. Germline assignment: CDR1 SGHRS and CDR2 YFSETQ. V was cut by 0 bases and J by 0 bases, with 7 bases left in between. The CDR3 reads CASSLDPSSYEQYF. CDR3 nucleotides: TGCGCCAGCAGCTTGGATCCGAGCTCCTACGAGCAGTACTTC.

This clone came up a few times. The gene calls are TRBV6-1 and TRBJ1-1, with 7 bases that match TRBD1. The V and J ends lost 3 bases and 4 bases, in that order; junction bases with no gene match: 11. The CDR3 is made up of 16 amino acids. Per germline, CDR1 MNHNS and CDR2 SASEGT. In nucleotides, the CDR3 is TGTGCCAGCAGTGATCCGGGACAGATCATGTCCACTGAAGCTTTCTTT. Its translation: CASSDPGQIMSTEAFF.

This clone has more than one count but fewer than ten. The rearrangement uses TRBV30 and TRBJ1-5; D unresolved. Between the trimmed V and J ends, which lost 0 bases and 5 bases, there was a span of 5 bases. The CDR3 is 12 residues long. Germline V CDR1 and CDR2: GTSNPN, SVGIG (reference sequence). CDR3 DNA: TGTGCCTGGAGTGTACAACATCAGCCCCAGCATTTT. Translated, it gives CAWSVQHQPQHF.

The gene calls are TRBV23-1 and TRBJ2-7; tentative D call: TRBD1 (6 bases). TRBV23-1 is annotated as an ORF whose role is uncertain. The CDR3 length is 14 residues. V shed 4 bases and J shed 6 bases, with 16 bases lying between them. CDR3 sequence (DNA): TGCGCCAGCAGTCTATTAGGGACAAAGGGCGAGCAGTACTTC. Translated: CASSLLGTKGEQYF.

This clone was counted between two and nine times. This chain uses TRBV19 with TRBJ2-6, with D unresolved. This CDR3 has 17 residues. Trimming removed 1 base from V and 0 bases from J, with 10 bases in between. In germline, CDR1 is LNHDA, CDR2 SQIVND (reference sequence). CDR3: CASSIVALSSGANVLTF. For the CDR3, the DNA is TGTGCCAGTAGTATAGTAGCCCTTAGCTCTGGGGCCAACGTCCTGACTTTC.

The chain recombines TRBV5-4 with TRBJ2-5; a weak D match, TRBD2 (5 bases). V lost 5 bases and J lost 0, with 8 bases in between. The CDR3 runs to 13 residues. CDR1 and CDR2 (germline): SGHNT, YYREEE (reference sequence). The CDR3 nucleotides read TGTGCCAGCAGGCGAGCGGACCAAGAGACCCAGTACTTC. As protein: CASRRADQETQYF.

This clone was detected only a few times. The J gene is TRBJ2-5, the V gene TRBV19; TRBD2 is a possible D gene (7 bases). Germline V gives CDR1 LNHDA, CDR2 SQIVND (reference sequence). This CDR3 has 15 residues. V gave up 5 bases and J gave up 3 bases, with 16 bases separating them. CDR3 sequence reads: CASSPRGTNEETQYF. CDR3 coding DNA: TGTGCCAGTAGTCCAAGGGGGACTAATGAAGAGACCCAGTACTTC. The whole variable domain, remainder taken from reference TRBV19 and TRBJ2-5, is DGGITQSPKYLFRKEGQNVTLSCEQNLNHDAMYWYRQDPGQGLRLIYYSQIVNDFQKGDIAEGYSVSREKKESFPLTVTSAQKNPTAFYLCASSPRGTNEETQYFGPGTRLLVL.

This clone occurred a few times. The chain recombines TRBV6-1 with TRBJ1-5; no definite D call. Trimming removed 8 bases at V and 7 bases at J, with 18 bases between. This CDR3 region has 14 residues. Germline CDR1 MNHNS, CDR2 SASEGT. This CDR3 reads CASRGPSSGQPQHF. As DNA, the CDR3 is TGTGCCAGCCGAGGACCAAGCAGCGGGCAGCCCCAGCATTTT.